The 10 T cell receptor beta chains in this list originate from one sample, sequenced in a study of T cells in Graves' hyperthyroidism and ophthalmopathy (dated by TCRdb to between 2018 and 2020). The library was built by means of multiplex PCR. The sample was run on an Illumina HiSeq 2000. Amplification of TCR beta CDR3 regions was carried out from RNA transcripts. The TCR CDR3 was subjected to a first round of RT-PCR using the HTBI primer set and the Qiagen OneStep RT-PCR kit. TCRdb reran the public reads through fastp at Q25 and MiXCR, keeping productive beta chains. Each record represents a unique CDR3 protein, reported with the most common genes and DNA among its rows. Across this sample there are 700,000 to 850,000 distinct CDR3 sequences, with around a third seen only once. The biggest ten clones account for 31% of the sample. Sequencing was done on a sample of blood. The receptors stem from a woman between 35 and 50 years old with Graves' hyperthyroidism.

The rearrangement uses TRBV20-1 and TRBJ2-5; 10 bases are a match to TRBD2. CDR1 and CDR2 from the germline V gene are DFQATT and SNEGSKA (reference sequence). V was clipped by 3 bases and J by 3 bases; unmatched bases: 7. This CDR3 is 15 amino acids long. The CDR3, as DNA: TGCAGTGCTAGCGATCCACTAGCGGGGAAAGAGACCCAGTACTTC. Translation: CSASDPLAGKETQYF.

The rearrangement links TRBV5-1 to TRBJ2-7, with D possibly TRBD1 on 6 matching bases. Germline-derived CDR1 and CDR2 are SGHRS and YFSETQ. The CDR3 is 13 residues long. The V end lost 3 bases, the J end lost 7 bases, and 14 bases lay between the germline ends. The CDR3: CASSSDSWGEQYF. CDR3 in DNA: TGCGCCAGCAGCTCGGACAGCTGGGGGGAGCAGTACTTC.

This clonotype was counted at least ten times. CDR3 nucleotides: TGTGCCAGCAGTCCGGCCCGACTAGCGGGAGGTTTGGAGACCCAGTACTTC. It specifies CASSPARLAGGLETQYF. This rearrangement joins TRBV7-2 to TRBJ2-5; TRBD2 agrees at 13 bases. V gave up 6 bases and J gave up 5 bases; unmatched junction bases: 12. Per germline, CDR1 SGHTA and CDR2 FQGNSA. This CDR3 contains 17 residues.

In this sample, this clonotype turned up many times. The chain's CDR3 is CAISDGGDVGQPQHF. As DNA, the CDR3 is TGTGCCATCAGTGACGGGGGGGACGTCGGCCAGCCCCAGCATTTT. V gene TRBV10-3 combines with J gene TRBJ1-5; TRBD1 is a possible D gene (5 bases). The V end was cut by 3 bases, the J end by 7 bases, with 16 bases between. The CDR3 has 15 amino acids. Germline-derived CDR1 and CDR2 are ENHRY and SYGVKD.

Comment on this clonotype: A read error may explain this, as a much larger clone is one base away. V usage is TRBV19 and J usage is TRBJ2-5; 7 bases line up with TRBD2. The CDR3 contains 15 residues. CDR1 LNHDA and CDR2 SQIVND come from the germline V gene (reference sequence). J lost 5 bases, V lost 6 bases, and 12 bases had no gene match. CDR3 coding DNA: TGTGCCAGTAGCACCGGGGGAGCGGGGTGGGAGACCCAGTACTTC. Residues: CASSTGGAGWETQYF.

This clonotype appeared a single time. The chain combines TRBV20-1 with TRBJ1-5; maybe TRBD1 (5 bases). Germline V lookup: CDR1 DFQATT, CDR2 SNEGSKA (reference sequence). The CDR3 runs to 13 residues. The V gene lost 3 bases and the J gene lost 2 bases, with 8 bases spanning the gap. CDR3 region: CSASQGGNQPQHF. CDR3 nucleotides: TGCAGTGCTAGTCAGGGAGGCAATCAGCCCCAGCATTTT.

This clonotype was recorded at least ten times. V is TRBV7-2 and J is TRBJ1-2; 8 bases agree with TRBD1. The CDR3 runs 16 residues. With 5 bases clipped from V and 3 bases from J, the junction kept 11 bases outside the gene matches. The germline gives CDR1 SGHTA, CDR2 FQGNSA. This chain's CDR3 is CASSQSRTGLDYGYTF. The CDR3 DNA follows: TGTGCCAGCAGCCAATCACGGACAGGGTTGGACTATGGCTACACCTTC.

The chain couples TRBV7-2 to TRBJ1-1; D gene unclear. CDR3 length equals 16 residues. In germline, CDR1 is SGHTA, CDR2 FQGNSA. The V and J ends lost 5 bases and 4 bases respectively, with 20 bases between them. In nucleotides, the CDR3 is TGTGCCAGCAGCCAAGATTTAGTCCCCAGGCCCACTGAAGCTTTCTTT. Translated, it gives CASSQDLVPRPTEAFF.

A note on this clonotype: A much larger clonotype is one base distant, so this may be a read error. This chain's CDR3 is CATSREAGRSYEQCF. CDR3 in DNA: TGTGCCACCAGCAGAGAGGCAGGGCGGTCCTACGAGCAGTGCTTC. The chain links TRBV15 to TRBJ2-7; D is perhaps TRBD1 (5 bases). The CDR3 covers 15 residues. Germline V CDR1 and CDR2: LNHNV, YYDKDF (reference sequence).

The CDR3: CASNVVSGANVLTF. The CDR3 nucleotides are TGTGCCAGCAATGTAGTCTCTGGGGCCAACGTCCTGACTTTC. The chain uses TRBV28 and TRBJ2-6, with D uncertain. Trimming shortened V by 7 bases and J by 0 bases, and 7 bases separated the two germline ends. Germline CDR1 is MDHEN and CDR2 is SYDVKM. The CDR3 spans 14 residues.